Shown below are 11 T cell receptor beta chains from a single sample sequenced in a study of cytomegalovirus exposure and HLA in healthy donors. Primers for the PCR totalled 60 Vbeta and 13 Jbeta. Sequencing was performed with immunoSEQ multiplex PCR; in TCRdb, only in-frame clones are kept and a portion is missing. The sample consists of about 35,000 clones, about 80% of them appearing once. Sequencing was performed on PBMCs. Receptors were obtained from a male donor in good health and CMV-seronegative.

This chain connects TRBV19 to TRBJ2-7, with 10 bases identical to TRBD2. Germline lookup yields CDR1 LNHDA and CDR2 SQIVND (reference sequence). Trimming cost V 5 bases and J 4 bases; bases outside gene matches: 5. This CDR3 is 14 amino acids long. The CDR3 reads CASSPAGGPYEQYF. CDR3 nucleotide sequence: TGTGCCAGTAGTCCAGCGGGAGGGCCTTACGAGCAGTACTTC.

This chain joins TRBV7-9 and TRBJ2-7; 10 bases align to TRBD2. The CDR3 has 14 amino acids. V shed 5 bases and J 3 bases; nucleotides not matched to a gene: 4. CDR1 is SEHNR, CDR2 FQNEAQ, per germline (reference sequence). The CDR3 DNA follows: TGTGCCAGCAGCCCCGGGACTAGCGTCTACGAGCAGTACTTC. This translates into CASSPGTSVYEQYF.

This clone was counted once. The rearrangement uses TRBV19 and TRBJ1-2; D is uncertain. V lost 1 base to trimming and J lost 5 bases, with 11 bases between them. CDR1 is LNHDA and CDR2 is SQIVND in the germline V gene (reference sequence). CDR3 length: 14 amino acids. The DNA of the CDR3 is TGTGCCAGTAGTATAGGTCCGGGGAATTATGGCTACACCTTC. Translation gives CASSIGPGNYGYTF. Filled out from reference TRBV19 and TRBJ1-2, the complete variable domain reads DGGITQSPKYLFRKEGQNVTLSCEQNLNHDAMYWYRQDPGQGLRLIYYSQIVNDFQKGDIAEGYSVSREKKESFPLTVTSAQKNPTAFYLCASSIGPGNYGYTFGSGTRLTVV.

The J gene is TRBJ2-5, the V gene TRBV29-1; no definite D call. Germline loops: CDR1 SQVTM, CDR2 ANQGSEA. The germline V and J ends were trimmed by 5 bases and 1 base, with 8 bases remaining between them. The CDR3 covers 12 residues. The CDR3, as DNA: TGCAGCGTTAAAAGCCGCCAAGAGACCCAGTACTTC. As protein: CSVKSRQETQYF.

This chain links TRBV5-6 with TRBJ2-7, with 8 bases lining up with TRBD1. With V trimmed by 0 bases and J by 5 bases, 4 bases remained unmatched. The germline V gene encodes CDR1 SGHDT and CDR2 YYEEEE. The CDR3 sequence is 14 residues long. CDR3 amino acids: CASSLGTGFHEQYF. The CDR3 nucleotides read TGTGCCAGCAGCTTGGGGACAGGGTTCCACGAGCAGTACTTC.

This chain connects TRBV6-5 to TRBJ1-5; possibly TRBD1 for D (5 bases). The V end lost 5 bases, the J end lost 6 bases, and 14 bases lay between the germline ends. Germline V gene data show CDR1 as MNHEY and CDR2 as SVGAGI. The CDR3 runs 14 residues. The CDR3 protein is CASSRDSVSQPQHF. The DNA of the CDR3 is TGTGCCAGCAGTCGGGACTCAGTGAGTCAGCCCCAGCATTTT.

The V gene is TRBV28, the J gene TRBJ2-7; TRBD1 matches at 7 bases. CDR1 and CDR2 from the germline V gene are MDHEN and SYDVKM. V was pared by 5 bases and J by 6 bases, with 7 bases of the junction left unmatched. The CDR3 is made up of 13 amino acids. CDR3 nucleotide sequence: TGTGCCAGCAGTGTGACAGGGTCGGGCGAGCAGTACTTC. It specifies CASSVTGSGEQYF.

CDR3 sequence: CAWSLAGAPYEQYF. In nucleotides, the CDR3 is TGTGCCTGGAGTCTAGCGGGGGCCCCCTACGAGCAGTACTTC. The rearrangement joins TRBV30 to TRBJ2-7; 10 positions match TRBD2. This CDR3 has 14 amino acids. The V gene end was trimmed by 2 bases and the J gene end by 2 bases; junction bases not matched to a gene: 3. Germline V gene sequence: CDR1 GTSNPN, CDR2 SVGIG (reference sequence). Full variable domain (remainder filled in from reference TRBV30 and TRBJ2-7): SQTIHQWPATLVQPVGSPLSLECTVEGTSNPNLYWYRQAAGRGLQLLFYSVGIGQISSEVPQNLSASRPQDRQFILSSKKLLLSDSGFYLCAWSLAGAPYEQYFGPGTRLTVT.

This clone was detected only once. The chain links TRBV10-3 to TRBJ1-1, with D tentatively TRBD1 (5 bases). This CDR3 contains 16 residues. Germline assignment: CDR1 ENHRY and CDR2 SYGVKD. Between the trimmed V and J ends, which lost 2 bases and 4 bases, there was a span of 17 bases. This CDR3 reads CAISEQLILGGTEAFF. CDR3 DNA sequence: TGTGCCATCAGTGAGCAACTAATATTGGGGGGCACTGAAGCTTTCTTT.

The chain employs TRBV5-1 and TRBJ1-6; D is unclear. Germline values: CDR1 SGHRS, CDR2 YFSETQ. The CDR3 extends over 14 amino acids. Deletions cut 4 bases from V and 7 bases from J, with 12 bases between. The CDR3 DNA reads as TGCGCCAGCAGCCGTTCCGGAGGGAATTCACCCCTCCACTTT. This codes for CASSRSGGNSPLHF.

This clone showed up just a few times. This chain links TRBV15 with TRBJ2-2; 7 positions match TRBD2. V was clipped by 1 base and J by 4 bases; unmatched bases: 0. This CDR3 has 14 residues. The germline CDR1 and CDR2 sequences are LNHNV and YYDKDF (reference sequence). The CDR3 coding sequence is TGTGCCACCAGCAGAGGGACTAGCACCGGGGAGCTGTTTTTT. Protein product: CATSRGTSTGELFF.